This T cell receptor beta chain is drawn from a study of radiotherapy plus CTLA-4 blockade in lung cancer. About the study: Objective responses were observed in 15% to 20% of patients, and disease control was achieved by 30% to 40%.

V gave up 3 bases and J gave up 4 bases; unmatched junction bases: 4. The CDR3 is made up of 15 amino acids. CDR1 is SEHNR, CDR2 FQNEAQ, per germline (reference sequence). Comment on this clone: Its antigen is not identified.

Findings of the study overall: Blood saw expansion of tumor-derived TCR clones after radiotherapy plus ipilimumab. Strongest reported response predictors: early blood clone changes and post-radiation interferon-beta.

Profiled with immunoSEQ multiplex PCR; TCRdb holds only in-frame clones, not every one. The repertoire holds tens of thousands of clones, about 87% seen once, with 0.87% in the top ten. Sample: peripheral blood, taken from a patient treated with radiotherapy plus ipilimumab. This sequence originates from a human donor with non-small cell lung cancer who had stable disease on radiotherapy plus ipilimumab. J is TRBJ2-3 and V is TRBV7-9, with 10 positions matching TRBD1. CDR3 in amino acids: CASSLDRGVADTQYF. The DNA for the CDR3 is TGTGCCAGCAGCTTGGACAGGGGGGTTGCAGATACGCAGTATTTT.